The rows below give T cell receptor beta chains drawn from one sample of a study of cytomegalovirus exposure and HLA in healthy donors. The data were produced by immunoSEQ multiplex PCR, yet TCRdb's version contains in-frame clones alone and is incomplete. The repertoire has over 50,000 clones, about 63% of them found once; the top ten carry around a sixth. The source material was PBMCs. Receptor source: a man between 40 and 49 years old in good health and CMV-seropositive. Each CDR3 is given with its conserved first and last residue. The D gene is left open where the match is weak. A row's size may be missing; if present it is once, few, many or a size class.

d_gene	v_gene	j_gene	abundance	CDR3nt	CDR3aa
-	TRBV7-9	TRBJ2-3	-	TGTTCCAGCAGCTTACCCCCGGGTCTCACAGATACGCAGTATTTT	CSSSLPPGLTDTQYF
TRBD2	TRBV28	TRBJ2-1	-	TGTGCCACGGGGGGGGGATCTCCGGGAAGTTGGGATGAGCAGTTCTTC	CATGGGSPGSWDEQFF
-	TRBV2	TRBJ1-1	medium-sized	TGTGCCAGCAGTGCATCACAATCCACTGAAGCTTTCTTT	CASSASQSTEAFF
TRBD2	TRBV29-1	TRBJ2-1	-	TGCAGCGCTGCGGAGCGGGAGGCCTACAATGAGCAGTTCTTC	CSAAEREAYNEQFF
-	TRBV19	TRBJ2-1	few	TGTGCCAGTAGTGCCGGAAGGGGGAATGAGCAGTTCTTC	CASSAGRGNEQFF
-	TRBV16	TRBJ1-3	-	TGTGCCAGCAGAGGGGGAACTGGAAACACCATATATTTT	CASRGGTGNTIYF
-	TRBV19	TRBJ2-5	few	TGTGCCAGTAGTATCTTTAGGGGCGGAGAGACCCAGTACTTC	CASSIFRGGETQYF
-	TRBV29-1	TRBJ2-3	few	TGCAGCGTTGAGGGCCAGTCCACAGATACGCAGTATTTT	CSVEGQSTDTQYF
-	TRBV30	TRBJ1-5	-	TGTGCCTGCGAAAGGGAGGGTAGCAATCAGCCCCAGCATTTT	CACEREGSNQPQHF
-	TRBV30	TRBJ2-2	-	TGTGCCTGGAGTTTTGTTTCTAGGGGGATGGGCGGGGAGCTGTTTTTT	CAWSFVSRGMGGELFF
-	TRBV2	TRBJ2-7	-	TGTGCCAGCAGTCATTCACAGGGAATGGCCTACGAGCAGTACTTC	CASSHSQGMAYEQYF
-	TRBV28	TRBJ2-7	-	TGTGCCAGCAGCCATTCAGGGACTTCCGACTCATACGAGCAGTACTTC	CASSHSGTSDSYEQYF
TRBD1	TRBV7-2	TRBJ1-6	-	TGTGCCAGCAGCCCCTGGGACAGGGAGAACTCACCCCTCCACTTT	CASSPWDRENSPLHF
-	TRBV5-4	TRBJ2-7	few	TGTGCCAGCAGCTTCCCGTCGGGGTACGAGCAGTACTTC	CASSFPSGYEQYF
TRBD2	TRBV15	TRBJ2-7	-	TGTGCCACCAGTGGCGGGGGGACTACCTACGAGCAGTACTTC	CATSGGGTTYEQYF
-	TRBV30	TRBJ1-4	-	TGTGCCTGGAGTACGGGAGGGGGTAATGAAAAACTGTTTTTT	CAWSTGGGNEKLFF
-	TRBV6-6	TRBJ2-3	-	TGTGCCAGCAGTTCACAGGGTAGGGATACGCAGTATTTT	CASSSQGRDTQYF
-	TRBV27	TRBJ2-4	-	TGTGCCAGCTCCCACGGAGGGGGCAGGGGCGACTTGAGGGGCATTCAGTACTTC	CASSHGGGRGDLRGIQYF
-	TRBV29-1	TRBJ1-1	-	TGCAGCGGTAAGACAGGGAACACTGAAGCTTTCTTT	CSGKTGNTEAFF
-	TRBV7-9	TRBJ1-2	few	TGTTCCAGCAGCGACACGACAGATGGCTACACCTTC	CSSSDTTDGYTF
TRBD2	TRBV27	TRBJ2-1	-	TGTGCCAGCAGTTGGACTAGCGGGGGGCGAGGCAATGAGCAGTTCTTC	CASSWTSGGRGNEQFF
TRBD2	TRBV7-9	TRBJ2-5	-	TGTGCCAGCAGCTTGGCTAGCGGAGGACAAGAGACCCAGTACTTC	CASSLASGGQETQYF
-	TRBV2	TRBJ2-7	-	TGTGCCAGCAGTGAAGGGGACACGAGCTCCTACGAGCAGTACTTC	CASSEGDTSSYEQYF
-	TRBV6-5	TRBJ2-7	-	TGTGCCAGCAGTAAGGGACAACCAAATCCCTACGAGCAGTACTTC	CASSKGQPNPYEQYF
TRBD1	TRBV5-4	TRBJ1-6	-	TGTGCCAGCAGCCCCGACAGGGGGCTGGAGTATTCACCCCTCCACTTT	CASSPDRGLEYSPLHF
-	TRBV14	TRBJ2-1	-	TGTGCCAGCAGCCGCGTACCCTCTAATGAGCAGTTCTTC	CASSRVPSNEQFF
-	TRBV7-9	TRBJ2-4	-	TGTGCCAGCAGCTTAGCGCTTTATCGGACACCCGCCAAAAACATTCAGTACTTC	CASSLALYRTPAKNIQYF
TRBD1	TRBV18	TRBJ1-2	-	TGTGCCAGCTCACCAAGGGACAGCGATGGCTACACCTTC	CASSPRDSDGYTF
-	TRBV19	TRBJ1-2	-	TGTGCCAGTAGTATTTCGGTGGGCATGGACTATGGCTACACCTTC	CASSISVGMDYGYTF
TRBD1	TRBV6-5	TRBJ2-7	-	TGTGCCAGCAGTTCCTCCGGGACAGGGGATCGGGAGCAGTACTTC	CASSSSGTGDREQYF
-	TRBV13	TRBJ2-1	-	TGTGCCAGCAGCCCCTCTCAGAATGAGCAGTTCTTC	CASSPSQNEQFF
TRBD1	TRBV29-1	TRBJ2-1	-	TGCAGCGGTGACAGGGGCGGACCCGGTGAGCAGTTCTTC	CSGDRGGPGEQFF
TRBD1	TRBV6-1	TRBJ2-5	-	TGTGCCAGCAGCTTTGGACAGGCCCAAGAGACCCAGTACTTC	CASSFGQAQETQYF
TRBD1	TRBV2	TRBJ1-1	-	TGTGCCAGCGGGGGACAGAACCTCGGGAACACTGAAGCTTTCTTT	CASGGQNLGNTEAFF
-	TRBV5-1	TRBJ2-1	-	TGCGCCAGCGCCGAGAGGACAGCCTCCTACAATGAGCAGTTCTTC	CASAERTASYNEQFF
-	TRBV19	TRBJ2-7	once	TGTGCCAGTAGTACCTCAGGGAAGCAAAACGAGCAGTACTTC	CASSTSGKQNEQYF